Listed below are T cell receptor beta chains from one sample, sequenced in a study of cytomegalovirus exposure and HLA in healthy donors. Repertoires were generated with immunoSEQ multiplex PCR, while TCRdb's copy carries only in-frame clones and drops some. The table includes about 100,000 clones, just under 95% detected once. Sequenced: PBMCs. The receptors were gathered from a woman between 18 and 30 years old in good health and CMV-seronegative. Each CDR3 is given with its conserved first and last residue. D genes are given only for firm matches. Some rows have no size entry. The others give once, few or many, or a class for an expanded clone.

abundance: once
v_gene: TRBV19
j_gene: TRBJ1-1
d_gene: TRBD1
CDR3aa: CASSDRTGLAFF
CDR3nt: TGTGCCAGTAGTGACAGGACAGGGTTAGCTTTCTTT

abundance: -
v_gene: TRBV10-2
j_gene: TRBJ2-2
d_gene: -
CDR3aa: CASKVAPFTGELFF
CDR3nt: TGCGCCAGCAAGGTAGCGCCCTTCACCGGGGAGCTGTTTTTT

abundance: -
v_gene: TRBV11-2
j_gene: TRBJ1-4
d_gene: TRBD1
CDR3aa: CASSFRGRSVTNEKLFF
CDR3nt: TGTGCCAGCAGCTTCAGGGGGCGCTCAGTAACTAATGAAAAACTGTTTTTT

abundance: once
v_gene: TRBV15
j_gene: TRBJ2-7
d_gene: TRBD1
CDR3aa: CATSSLETGGASYEQYF
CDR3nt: TGTGCCACCAGCAGCCTGGAGACAGGGGGCGCCTCCTACGAGCAGTACTTC

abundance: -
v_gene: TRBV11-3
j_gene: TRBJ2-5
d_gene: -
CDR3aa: CASSLYRGLQETQYF
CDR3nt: TGTGCCAGCAGCTTATACCGGGGACTTCAAGAGACCCAGTACTTC

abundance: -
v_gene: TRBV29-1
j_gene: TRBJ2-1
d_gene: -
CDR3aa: CSVDRGARTSYNEQFF
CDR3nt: TGCAGCGTTGATCGGGGGGCCCGAACCTCCTACAATGAGCAGTTCTTC

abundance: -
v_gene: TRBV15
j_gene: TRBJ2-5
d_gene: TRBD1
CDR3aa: CATSAEGQGMAETQYF
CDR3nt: TGTGCCACCAGCGCCGAAGGACAGGGGATGGCAGAGACCCAGTACTTC

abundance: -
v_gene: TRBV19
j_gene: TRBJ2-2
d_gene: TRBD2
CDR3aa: CASSDPGLAWNTGELFF
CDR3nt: TGTGCCAGTAGTGACCCGGGACTAGCGTGGAACACCGGGGAGCTGTTTTTT

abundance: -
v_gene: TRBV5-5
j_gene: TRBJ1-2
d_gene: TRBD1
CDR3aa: CASSLGGTAYGYTF
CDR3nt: TGTGCCAGCAGCTTGGGTGGGACAGCCTATGGCTACACCTTC

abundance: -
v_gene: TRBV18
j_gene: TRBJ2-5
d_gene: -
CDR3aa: CASSQTGGIQETQYF
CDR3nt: TGTGCCAGCTCACAGACGGGGGGCATCCAAGAGACCCAGTACTTC